This TCR beta chain was obtained from a study of cytomegalovirus exposure and HLA in healthy donors. This clone came up a few times. With 60 Vbeta and 13 Jbeta primers, the PCR was carried out. The repertoire was sequenced with immunoSEQ multiplex PCR; TCRdb's copy has only in-frame clones and lacks some. The sample consists of approximately 150,000 clones, around 90% of them appearing once. The receptor comes from a woman aged 30 to 39 in good health and CMV-seronegative. Sequenced sample: PBMCs.

CDR3 nucleotides: TGTGCCAGCAGACACAGACAGTCGATTGGCAATCAGCCCCAGCATTTT. This codes for CASRHRQSIGNQPQHF. The J gene is TRBJ1-5, the V gene TRBV5-8; possibly TRBD1 for D (5 bases). The V and J ends lost 5 bases and 2 bases respectively, with 17 bases between them. CDR1 SGHTS and CDR2 YDEGEE come from the germline V gene. CDR3 length: 16 residues.